This T cell receptor (beta chain) was identified in a study of blood T cell repertoires in COVID-19. Study as a whole: Donors in the United States, Italy and Spain gave samples during acute or convalescent COVID-19.

The CDR3 has 14 residues. Germline CDR1 reads MGHRA; CDR2 reads YSYEKL. Between the trimmed V and J ends, which lost 1 base and 10 bases, there was a span of 14 bases. This clone was seen only a few times. In the authors' methods: Nucleated cell number was recorded as an estimate derived from reference gene primer amplification. The data were produced by immunoSEQ multiplex PCR, yet TCRdb's version contains in-frame clones alone and is incomplete. The V and J calls and clone size come from that table; D and trimming were worked out from the DNA. The table shows roughly 100,000 clones, with 90% to 95% occurring only once.

The TCR sequence derives from a human donor in a cohort sampled during active COVID-19. The sample comprised peripheral blood. The chain joins TRBV4-1 to TRBJ1-5; D is unresolved. The CDR3 protein is CASSQVEGFGPQHF. In DNA form, the CDR3 reads TGCGCCAGCAGCCAAGTGGAGGGTTTTGGCCCCCAGCATTTT.